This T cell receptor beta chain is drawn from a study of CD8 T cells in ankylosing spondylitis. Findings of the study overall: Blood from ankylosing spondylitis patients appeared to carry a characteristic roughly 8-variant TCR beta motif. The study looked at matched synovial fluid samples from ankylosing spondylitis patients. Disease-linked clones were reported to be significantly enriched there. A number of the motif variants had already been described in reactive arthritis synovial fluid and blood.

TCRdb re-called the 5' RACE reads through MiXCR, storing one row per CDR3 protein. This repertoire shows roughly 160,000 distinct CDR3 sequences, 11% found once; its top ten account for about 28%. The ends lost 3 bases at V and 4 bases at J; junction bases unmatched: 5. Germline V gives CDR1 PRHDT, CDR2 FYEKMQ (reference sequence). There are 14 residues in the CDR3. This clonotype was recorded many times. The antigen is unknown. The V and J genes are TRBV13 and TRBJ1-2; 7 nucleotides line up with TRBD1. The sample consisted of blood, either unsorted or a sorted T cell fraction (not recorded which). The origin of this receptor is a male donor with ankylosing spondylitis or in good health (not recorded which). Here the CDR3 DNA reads TGTGCCAGCAGCTTCGAGGGACAGTCCTATGGCTACACCTTC. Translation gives CASSFEGQSYGYTF.